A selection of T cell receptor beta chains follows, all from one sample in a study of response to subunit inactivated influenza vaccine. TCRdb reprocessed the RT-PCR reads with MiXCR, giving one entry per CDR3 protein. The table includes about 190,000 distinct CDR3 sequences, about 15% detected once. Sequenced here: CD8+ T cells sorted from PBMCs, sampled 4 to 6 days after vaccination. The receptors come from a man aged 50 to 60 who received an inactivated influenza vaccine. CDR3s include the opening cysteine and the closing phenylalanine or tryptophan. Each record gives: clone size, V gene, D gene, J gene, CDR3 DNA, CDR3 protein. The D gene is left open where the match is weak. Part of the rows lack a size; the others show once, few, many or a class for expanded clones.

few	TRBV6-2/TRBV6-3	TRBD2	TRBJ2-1	TGTGCCAGCAGTTATAGGACTAGCGGTTACAATGAGCAGTTCTTC	CASSYRTSGYNEQFF
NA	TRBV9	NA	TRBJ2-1	TGTGCCAGCAGCGTAGGAGGAGGTGAGCAGTTCTTC	CASSVGGGEQFF
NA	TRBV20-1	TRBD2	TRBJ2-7	TGCAGTGCCTTAGGGGTAGCCGGGAGGGCCTACGAGCAGTACTTC	CSALGVAGRAYEQYF
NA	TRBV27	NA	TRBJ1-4	TGTGCCAGCAGTTCCCTCCCCCGCCGGGACACGGTACGGGAACTGTTTTTT	CASSSLPRRDTVRELFF
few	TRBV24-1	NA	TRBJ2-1	TGTGCCACCAGTGACGGTCTCCCGACCTCTTCCTACAATGAGCAGTTCTTC	CATSDGLPTSSYNEQFF
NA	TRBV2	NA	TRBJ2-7	TGTGCCAGCGGGAGAGGGGGACTCGAGCAGTACTTC	CASGRGGLEQYF
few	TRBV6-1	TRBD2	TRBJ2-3	TGTGCCAGCAGCGACCGACTAGCGGGGAACACAGATACGCAGTATTTT	CASSDRLAGNTDTQYF
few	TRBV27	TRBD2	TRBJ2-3	TGTGCCAGCAGTTTATCGGAGCGGGGGGGAATAGATACGCAGTATTTT	CASSLSERGGIDTQYF
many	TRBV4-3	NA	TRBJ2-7	TGCGCCAGCAGCCAAGGACAGACCTACGAGCAGTACTTC	CASSQGQTYEQYF
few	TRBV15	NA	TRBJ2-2	TGTGCCACCAGCAGAAGCCGGGACCTGAACACCGGGGAGCTGTTTTTT	CATSRSRDLNTGELFF